The 15 T cell receptor beta chains presented below share a single source sample, sequenced in a study of OX40 agonist ivuxolimab in advanced cancers. The method was immunoSEQ multiplex PCR; TCRdb's version includes in-frame clones alone and lacks a portion of them. The sample consists of 30,000 to 35,000 clones, 70% to 85% of them appearing once. The sequencing here drew on CD4+ or CD8+ T cells sorted from blood, taken in a trial of the OX40 agonist ivuxolimab. Receptors were obtained from an adult with an advanced solid tumor such as melanoma, head and neck, liver or kidney cancer.

The table lists this clone with a count of one. This chain joins TRBV27 and TRBJ2-1; 10 positions match TRBD2. This CDR3 region has 14 residues. From germline, CDR1 is MNHEY and CDR2 SMNVEV (reference sequence). V gave up 6 bases and J gave up 6 bases; unmatched junction bases: 5. The CDR3 sequence: CASRQRGGFNEQFF. The CDR3 nucleotides read TGTGCCAGCAGGCAGCGGGGGGGATTCAATGAGCAGTTCTTC.

In its sample, this clone was seen a few times. The junction does not match germline at one end; this may be a read error. This sequence joins TRBV7-7 and TRBJ2-2, with a possible D match to TRBD1 (6 bases). Germline CDR1 is SSHAT and CDR2 is FNYEAQ (reference sequence). CDR3 size: 14 residues. The CDR3 loop reads CASSLNLGAGELFF. CDR3 in DNA: TGTGCTAGCAGCTTAAATCTGGGGGCTGGGGAGCTGTTTTTT. The full variable domain, with the rest looked up from reference TRBV7-7 and TRBJ2-2, is GAGVSQSPRYKVTKRGQDVTLRCDPISSHATLYWYQQALGQGPEFLTYFNYEAQPDKSGLPSDRFSAERPEGSISTLTIQRTEQRDSAMYRCASSLNLGAGELFFGEGSRLTVL.

The V gene is TRBV14, the J gene TRBJ2-5; 8 bases are shared with TRBD2. J lost 2 bases, V lost 1 base, and 9 bases had no gene match. The CDR3 covers 17 residues. Germline lookup yields CDR1 SGHDN and CDR2 FVKESK. The CDR3 loop reads CASSQVLVTSGQETQYF. CDR3 in DNA: TGTGCCAGCAGCCAAGTATTGGTCACTAGCGGACAAGAGACCCAGTACTTC. Full variable domain (remainder filled in from reference TRBV14 and TRBJ2-5): EAGVTQFPSHSVIEKGQTVTLRCDPISGHDNLYWYRRVMGKEIKFLLHFVKESKQDESGMPNNRFLAERTGGTYSTLKVQPAELEDSGVYFCASSQVLVTSGQETQYFGPGTRLLVL.

The rearrangement links TRBV10-3 to TRBJ1-2; D is perhaps TRBD1 (5 bases). The CDR3 totals 13 residues. Trimming pared 3 bases from V and 3 bases from J, leaving 8 bases between. From germline, CDR1 is ENHRY and CDR2 SYGVKD. This CDR3 is CAISDRVDYGYTF. The CDR3 bases are TGTGCCATCAGTGACAGGGTCGACTATGGCTACACCTTC.

The chain combines TRBV27 with TRBJ2-1, with TRBD1 matching 8 bases. With V trimmed by 4 bases and J by 10 bases, 12 bases remained unmatched. Germline CDR1 MNHEY, CDR2 SMNVEV (reference sequence). This CDR3 is 15 amino acids long. The CDR3 loop is CASSYRDRLKEEQFF. The CDR3, as DNA: TGTGCCAGCAGTTACCGGGACAGGCTCAAGGAAGAGCAGTTCTTC.

The J gene is TRBJ2-7, the V gene TRBV13; D is perhaps TRBD2 (6 bases). The germline gives CDR1 PRHDT, CDR2 FYEKMQ (reference sequence). V lost 11 bases and J 5 bases, leaving 19 bases between the germline ends. CDR3 size: 13 residues. The CDR3 DNA sequence: TGTGCCGGATCAGCGGGCCCCGGGAACGAGCAGTACTTC. Its translation: CAGSAGPGNEQYF.

A single count supports this clone. Other nucleotide sequences in the sample specify the same CDR3. The J gene is TRBJ2-1, the V gene TRBV7-3; D uncertain. The CDR3 totals 13 residues. V lost 0 bases and J lost 6, with 6 bases in between. Germline V CDR1 and CDR2: SGHTA, FQGTGA. CDR3 nucleotides: TGTGCCAGCAGCTTAACGGGAAGCAATGAGCAGTTCTTC. Protein product: CASSLTGSNEQFF.

This chain links TRBV30 with TRBJ2-7, with D possibly TRBD2 on 5 matching bases. This CDR3 has 14 amino acids. CDR1 is GTSNPN and CDR2 is SVGIG in the germline V gene (reference sequence). V shed 0 bases and J shed 4 bases, with 13 bases lying between them. CDR3 region: CAWSVLRDKYEQYF. The CDR3 DNA reads TGTGCCTGGAGTGTACTTCGGGATAAGTACGAGCAGTACTTC.

This sequence joins TRBV5-6 and TRBJ2-2, with 8 bases fitting TRBD1. V lost 0 bases and J lost 3; bases outside the gene matches: 7. CDR1 and CDR2 (germline): SGHDT, YYEEEE. CDR3 length: 17 residues. CDR3 sequence reads: CASSLEPGTGYTGELFF. In DNA form, the CDR3 reads TGTGCCAGCAGCTTGGAACCCGGGACAGGATACACCGGGGAGCTGTTTTTT. Filled out from reference TRBV5-6 and TRBJ2-2, the complete variable domain reads DAGVTQSPTHLIKTRGQQVTLRCSPKSGHDTVSWYQQALGQGPQFIFQYYEEEERQRGNFPDRFSGHQFPNYSSELNVNALLLGDSALYLCASSLEPGTGYTGELFFGEGSRLTVL.

In this sample, this clone turned up a few times. The chain recombines TRBV6-1 with TRBJ1-2; D unclear. CDR1 and CDR2 from the germline V gene are MNHNS and SASEGT. There are 11 residues in the CDR3. The V end was cut by 8 bases, the J end by 7 bases, with 11 bases between. For the CDR3, the DNA is TGTGCCAGCCTAAACAACCCTGGCTACACCTTC. This sequence encodes CASLNNPGYTF.

Only one count was recorded for this clone. V is TRBV27 and J is TRBJ2-3; D gene uncertain. V gave up 5 bases and J gave up 1 base, with 4 bases separating them. Germline V gives CDR1 MNHEY, CDR2 SMNVEV (reference sequence). The CDR3 has 12 residues. In DNA, the CDR3 is TGTGCCAGCAGTCTGGGCACAGATACGCAGTATTTT. Amino acids: CASSLGTDTQYF.

The chain couples TRBV7-6 to TRBJ2-1; 10 nucleotides match TRBD2. This CDR3 spans 16 amino acids. Germline CDR1 SGHVS, CDR2 FNYEAQ. After removal of 5 bases from V and 5 bases from J, the junction contained 9 bases not matched to a gene. In DNA, the CDR3 is TGTGCCAGCAGCGGCCACCTAGCGGGGGCGAACAATGAGCAGTTCTTC. Translating gives CASSGHLAGANNEQFF.

This rearrangement joins TRBV21-1 to TRBJ2-7. TRBV21-1 is marked as a pseudogene. The CDR3 covers 11 residues. The CDR3 is CASSKECEQYF. CDR3 nucleotide sequence: TGTGCCAGCAGCAAAGAATGCGAGCAGTACTTC.

The V and J genes are TRBV7-9 and TRBJ2-2; TRBD2 matches at 8 bases. Germline trimming cut 4 bases from V and 7 bases from J; bases unmatched to any gene: 11. From germline, CDR1 is SEHNR and CDR2 FQNEAQ (reference sequence). This CDR3 is built from 16 residues. The CDR3 DNA sequence: TGTGCCAGCAGCTCCTCTCCGGGACTAGGAGTCGGGGAGCTGTTTTTT. Its translation: CASSSSPGLGVGELFF.

The J gene is TRBJ2-1, the V gene TRBV4-1; 12 nucleotides line up with TRBD2. V trimming: 3 bases; J trimming: 5 bases; junction bases outside the gene matches: 5. The germline V gene encodes CDR1 MGHRA and CDR2 YSYEKL. This CDR3 spans 16 amino acids. The CDR3 nucleotides read TGCGCCAGCAGCCATTCACTAGCGGGGGGTGACAATGAGCAGTTCTTC. It codes for CASSHSLAGGDNEQFF.